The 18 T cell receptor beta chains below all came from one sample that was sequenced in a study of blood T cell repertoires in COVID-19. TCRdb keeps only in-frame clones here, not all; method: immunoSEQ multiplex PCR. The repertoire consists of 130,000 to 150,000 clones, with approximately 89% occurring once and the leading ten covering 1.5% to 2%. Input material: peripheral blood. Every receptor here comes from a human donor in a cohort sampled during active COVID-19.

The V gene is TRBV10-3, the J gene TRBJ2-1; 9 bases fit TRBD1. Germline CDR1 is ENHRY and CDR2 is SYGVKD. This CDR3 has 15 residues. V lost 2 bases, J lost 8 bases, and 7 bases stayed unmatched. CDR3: CAISERQGVIDEQFF. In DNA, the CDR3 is TGTGCCATCAGTGAGAGACAGGGGGTAATCGATGAGCAGTTCTTC.

The CDR3 sequence: CASNLGGALGNEQFF. CDR3 DNA: TGTGCCAGCAACCTGGGGGGGGCTCTGGGGAATGAGCAGTTCTTC. The rearrangement links TRBV7-2 to TRBJ2-1; maybe TRBD2 (7 bases). The CDR3 sequence is 15 residues long. V dropped 7 bases and J dropped 7 bases, with 20 bases sitting between them. Germline CDR1 is SGHTA and CDR2 is FQGNSA.

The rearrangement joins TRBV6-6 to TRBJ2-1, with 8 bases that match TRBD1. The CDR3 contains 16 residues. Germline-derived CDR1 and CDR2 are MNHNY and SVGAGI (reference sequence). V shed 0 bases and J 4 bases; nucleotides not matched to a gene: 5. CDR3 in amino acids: CASSYSRDRPYNEQFF. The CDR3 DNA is TGTGCCAGCAGTTACTCCCGGGACAGGCCTTACAATGAGCAGTTCTTC.

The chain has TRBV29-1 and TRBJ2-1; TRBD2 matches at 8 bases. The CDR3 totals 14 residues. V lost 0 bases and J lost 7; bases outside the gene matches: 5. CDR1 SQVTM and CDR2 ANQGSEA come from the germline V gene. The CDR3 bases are TGCAGCGTTGAAGAGGGACTAGTACTTAATGAGCAGTTCTTC. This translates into CSVEEGLVLNEQFF.

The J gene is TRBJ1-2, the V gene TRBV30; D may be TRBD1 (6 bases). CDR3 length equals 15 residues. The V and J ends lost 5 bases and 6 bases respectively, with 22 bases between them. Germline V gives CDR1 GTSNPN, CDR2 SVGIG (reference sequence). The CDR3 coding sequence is TGTGCCTGGCGTATTCGGGACAAGGGTTATCATGGCTACACCTTC. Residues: CAWRIRDKGYHGYTF.

The CDR3 protein is CASRSSRQGVYQPQHF. The CDR3 bases are TGTGCCAGCAGGTCTTCCCGACAGGGGGTTTATCAGCCCCAGCATTTT. The chain uses TRBV27 and TRBJ1-5; 9 bases map to TRBD1. Per the germline V gene, CDR1 is MNHEY and CDR2 is SMNVEV (reference sequence). The CDR3 runs 16 residues. V dropped 6 bases and J dropped 5; count of bases not matched to a gene: 11.

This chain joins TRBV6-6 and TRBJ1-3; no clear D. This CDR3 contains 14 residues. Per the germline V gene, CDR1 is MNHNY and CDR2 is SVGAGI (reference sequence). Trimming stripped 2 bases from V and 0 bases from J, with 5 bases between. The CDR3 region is CASSYGTSGNTIYF. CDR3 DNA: TGTGCCAGCAGTTACGGCACCTCTGGAAACACCATATATTTT.

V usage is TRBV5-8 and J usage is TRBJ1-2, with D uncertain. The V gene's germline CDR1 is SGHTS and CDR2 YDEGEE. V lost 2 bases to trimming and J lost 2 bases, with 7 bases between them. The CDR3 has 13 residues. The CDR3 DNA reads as TGTGCCAGCAGCTTAAACAGAAACTATGGCTACACCTTC. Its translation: CASSLNRNYGYTF.

CDR3 region: CASSWSDGNQPQHF. The CDR3 coding sequence is TGTGCCAGCAGTTGGAGTGACGGCAATCAGCCCCAGCATTTT. This chain connects TRBV6-6 to TRBJ1-5, with D unresolved. The germline CDR1 and CDR2 sequences are MNHNY and SVGAGI (reference sequence). Trimming shortened V by 4 bases and J by 2 bases, and 9 bases separated the two germline ends. The CDR3 length is 14 residues.

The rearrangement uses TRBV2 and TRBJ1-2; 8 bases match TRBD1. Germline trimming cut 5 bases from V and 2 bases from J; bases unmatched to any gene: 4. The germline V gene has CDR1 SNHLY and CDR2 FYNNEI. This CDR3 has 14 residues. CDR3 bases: TGTGCCAGCAGTATTAGGACAGGGAACTATGGCTACACCTTC. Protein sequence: CASSIRTGNYGYTF.

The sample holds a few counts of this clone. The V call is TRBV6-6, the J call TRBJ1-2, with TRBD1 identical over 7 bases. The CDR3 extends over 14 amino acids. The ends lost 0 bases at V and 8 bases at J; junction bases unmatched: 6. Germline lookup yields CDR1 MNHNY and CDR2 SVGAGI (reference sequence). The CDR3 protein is CASSYSKTGKGYTF. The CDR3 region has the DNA TGTGCCAGCAGTTACTCGAAGACAGGGAAAGGCTACACCTTC.

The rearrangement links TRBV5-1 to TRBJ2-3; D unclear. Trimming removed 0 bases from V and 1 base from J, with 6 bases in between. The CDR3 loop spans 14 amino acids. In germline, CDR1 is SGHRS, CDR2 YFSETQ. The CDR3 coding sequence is TGCGCCAGCAGCTTGGATCCAGGCACAGATACGCAGTATTTT. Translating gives CASSLDPGTDTQYF.

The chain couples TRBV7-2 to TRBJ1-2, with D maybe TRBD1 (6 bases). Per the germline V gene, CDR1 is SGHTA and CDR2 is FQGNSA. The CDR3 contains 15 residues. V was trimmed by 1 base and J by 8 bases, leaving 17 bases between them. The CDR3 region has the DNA TGTGCCAGCAGCTTAGGTCAGGCAGGGGCTCGGGGCTACACCTTC. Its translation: CASSLGQAGARGYTF.

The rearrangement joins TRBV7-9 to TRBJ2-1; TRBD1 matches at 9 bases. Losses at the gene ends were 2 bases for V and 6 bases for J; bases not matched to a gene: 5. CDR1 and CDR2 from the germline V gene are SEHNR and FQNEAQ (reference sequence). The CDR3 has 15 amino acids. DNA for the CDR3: TGTGCCAGCAGCTTAAGGGACAGGGCGGGCAATGAGCAGTTCTTC. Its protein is CASSLRDRAGNEQFF. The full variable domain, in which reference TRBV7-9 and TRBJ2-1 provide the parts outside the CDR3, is DTGVSQNPRHKITKRGQNVTFRCDPISEHNRLYWYRQTLGQGPEFLTYFQNEAQLEKSRLLSDRFSAERPKGSFSTLEIQRTEQGDSAMYLCASSLRDRAGNEQFFGPGTRLTVL.

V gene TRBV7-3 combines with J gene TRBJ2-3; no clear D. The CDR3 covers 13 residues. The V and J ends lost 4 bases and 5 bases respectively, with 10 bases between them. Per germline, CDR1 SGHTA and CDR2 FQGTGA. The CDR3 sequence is CASSSRRRDTQYF. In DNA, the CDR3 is TGTGCCAGCAGCTCCCGACGGAGAGATACGCAGTATTTT.

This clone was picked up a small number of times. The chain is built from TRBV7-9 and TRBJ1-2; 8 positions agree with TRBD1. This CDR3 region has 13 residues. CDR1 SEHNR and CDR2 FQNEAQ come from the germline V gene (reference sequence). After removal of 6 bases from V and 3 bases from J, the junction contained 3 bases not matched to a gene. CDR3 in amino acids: CASSETGDYGYTF. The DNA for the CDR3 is TGTGCCAGCAGTGAGACAGGGGACTATGGCTACACCTTC.

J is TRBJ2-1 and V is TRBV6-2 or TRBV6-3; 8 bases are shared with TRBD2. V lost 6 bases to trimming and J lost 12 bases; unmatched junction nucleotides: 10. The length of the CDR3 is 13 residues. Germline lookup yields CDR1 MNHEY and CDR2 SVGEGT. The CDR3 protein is CASSPGSLAGQFF. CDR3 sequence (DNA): TGTGCCAGCAGCCCTGGCTCGCTAGCGGGGCAGTTCTTC.

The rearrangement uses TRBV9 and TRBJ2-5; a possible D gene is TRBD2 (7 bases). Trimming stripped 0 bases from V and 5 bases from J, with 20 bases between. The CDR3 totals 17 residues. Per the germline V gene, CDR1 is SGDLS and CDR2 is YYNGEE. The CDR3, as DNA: TGTGCCAGCAGCGTAGGCCTAGGGGGGGCGTCGGTCGAGACCCAGTACTTC. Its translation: CASSVGLGGASVETQYF.